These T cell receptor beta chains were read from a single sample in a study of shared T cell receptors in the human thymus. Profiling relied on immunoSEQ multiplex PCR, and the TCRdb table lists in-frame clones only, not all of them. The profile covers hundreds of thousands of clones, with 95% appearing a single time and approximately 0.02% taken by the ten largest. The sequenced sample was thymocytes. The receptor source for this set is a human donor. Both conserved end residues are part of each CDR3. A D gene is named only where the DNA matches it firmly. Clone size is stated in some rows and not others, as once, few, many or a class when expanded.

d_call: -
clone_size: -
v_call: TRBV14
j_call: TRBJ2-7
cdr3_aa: CASSQVLQGPSSYEQYF
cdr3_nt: TGTGCCAGCAGCCAAGTCCTACAGGGACCCAGCTCCTACGAGCAGTACTTC

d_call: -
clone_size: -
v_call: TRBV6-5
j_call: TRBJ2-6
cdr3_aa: CASTRLSSGANVLTF
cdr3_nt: TGTGCCAGCACACGGTTAAGCTCTGGGGCCAACGTCCTGACTTTC

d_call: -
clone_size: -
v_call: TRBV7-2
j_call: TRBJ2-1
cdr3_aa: CASRRLQGDEQFF
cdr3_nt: TGTGCCAGCAGACGACTTCAGGGCGATGAGCAGTTCTTC

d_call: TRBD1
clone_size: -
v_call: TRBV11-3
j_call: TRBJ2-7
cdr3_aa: CASSPPGRGLKEQYF
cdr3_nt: TGTGCCAGCAGCCCGCCCGGCAGGGGGCTCAAGGAGCAGTACTTC

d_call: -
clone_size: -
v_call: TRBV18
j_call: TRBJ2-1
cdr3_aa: CASSPGGPSYNEQFF
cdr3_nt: TGTGCCAGCTCACCGGGCGGGCCGTCCTACAATGAGCAGTTCTTC

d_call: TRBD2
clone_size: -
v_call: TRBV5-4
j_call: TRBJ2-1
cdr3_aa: CASSFTQAGDEQFF
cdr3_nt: TGTGCCAGCAGCTTTACCCAAGCGGGAGATGAGCAGTTCTTC

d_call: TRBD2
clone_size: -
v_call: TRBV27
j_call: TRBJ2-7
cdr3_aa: CASSFSGTDSYEQYF
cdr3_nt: TGTGCCAGCAGCTTTAGCGGGACGGACTCCTACGAGCAGTACTTC

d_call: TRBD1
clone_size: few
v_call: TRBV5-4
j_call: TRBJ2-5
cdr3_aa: CASSPGTGEQETQYF
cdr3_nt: TGTGCCAGCAGCCCCGGGACAGGGGAACAAGAGACCCAGTACTTC

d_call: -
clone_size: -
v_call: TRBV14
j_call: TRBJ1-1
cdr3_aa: CASSQVRNTEAFF
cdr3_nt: TGTGCCAGCAGCCAAGTGAGGAACACTGAAGCTTTCTTT

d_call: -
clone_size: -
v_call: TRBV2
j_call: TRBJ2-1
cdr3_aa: CASTRTSYNEQFRSEQFF
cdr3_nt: TGTGCCAGCACCCGGACAAGCTACAATGAGCAGTTTAGGAGTGAGCAGTTCTTC

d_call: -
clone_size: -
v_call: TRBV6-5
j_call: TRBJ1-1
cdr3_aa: CASRRRGNEAFF
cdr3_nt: TGTGCCAGCAGACGGCGGGGGAATGAAGCTTTCTTT

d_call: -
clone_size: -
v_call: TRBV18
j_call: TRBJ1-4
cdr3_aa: CASSPNPSRQQTNEKLFF
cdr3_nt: TGTGCCAGCTCACCAAACCCCTCACGACAGCAAACTAATGAAAAACTGTTTTTT

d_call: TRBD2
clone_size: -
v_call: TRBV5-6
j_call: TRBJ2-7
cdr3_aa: CASSGGLAGEYEQYF
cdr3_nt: TGTGCCAGCAGCGGGGGACTAGCGGGAGAGTACGAGCAGTACTTC

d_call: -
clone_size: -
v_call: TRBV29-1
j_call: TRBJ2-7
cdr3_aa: CSYFDSRSSYEQYF
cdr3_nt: TGCAGCTATTTTGATTCCAGGAGCTCCTACGAGCAGTACTTC

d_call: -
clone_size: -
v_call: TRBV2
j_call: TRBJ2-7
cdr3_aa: CASSVSYEQYF
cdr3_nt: TGTGCCAGCAGTGTCTCCTACGAGCAGTACTTC

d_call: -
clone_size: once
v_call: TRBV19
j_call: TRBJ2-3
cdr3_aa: CASSWGPLGADTQYF
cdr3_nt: TGTGCCAGTAGTTGGGGACCCTTGGGGGCAGATACGCAGTATTTT

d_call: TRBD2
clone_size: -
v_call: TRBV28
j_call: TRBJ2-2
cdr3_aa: CASSLPAGVDTGELFF
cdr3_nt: TGTGCCAGCAGCCTTCCCGCGGGAGTTGACACCGGGGAGCTGTTTTTT

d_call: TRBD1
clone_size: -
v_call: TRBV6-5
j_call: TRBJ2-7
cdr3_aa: CASSQGEGQGLSLYF
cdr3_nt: TGTGCCAGCAGTCAGGGGGAGGGACAGGGTTTATCCCTTTACTTC

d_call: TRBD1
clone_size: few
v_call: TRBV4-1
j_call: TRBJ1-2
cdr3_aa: CASSQRGPYGYTF
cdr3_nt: TGCGCCAGCAGCCAGAGGGGGCCCTATGGCTACACCTTC

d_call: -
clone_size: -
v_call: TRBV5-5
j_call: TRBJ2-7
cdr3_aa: CASSFTPGILSYEQYF
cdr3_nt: TGTGCCAGCAGCTTTACCCCAGGGATTCTGAGCTACGAGCAGTACTTC